The source of this T cell receptor beta chain is a study of T cells in Graves' hyperthyroidism and ophthalmopathy. Details on this clonotype: Its specificity is not known.

Study-wide results and limits: Before onset, by a median of approximately 6.2 months, the model predicted ophthalmopathy. The blood repertoire included most of the expanded thyroid clonotypes above 0.001.

What was amplified from RNA transcripts were TCR beta CDR3 regions. The primer set for the first-round RT-PCR of the TCR CDR3 was HTBI. TCRdb re-derived calls from the multiplex PCR reads in MiXCR, one entry per CDR3 protein. Seen here are about 380,000 distinct CDR3 sequences, about 15% observed once, and the top ten hold approximately 11%. Patients having uncontrolled infection, another autoimmune disease, pregnancy or lactation were not included. Fresh 10 ml peripheral blood yielded PBMCs. V was clipped by 4 bases and J by 10 bases; unmatched bases: 0. The germline gives CDR1 SNHLY, CDR2 FYNNEI. The CDR3 is 12 amino acids.

The rearrangement links TRBV2 to TRBJ2-1; 11 nucleotides align to TRBD2. Sequenced sample: blood. The sequence came from an older woman with Graves' hyperthyroidism. In DNA form, the CDR3 reads TGTGCCAGCAGTGGACTAGCGGGAGAGCAGTTCTTC. It translates to CASSGLAGEQFF.